Presented here are 30 T cell receptor beta chains from one specimen sequenced in a study of CD8 T cells in ankylosing spondylitis. General study points: Typical of ankylosing spondylitis blood, it appeared, was a TCR beta motif of several highly homologous variants.

Their cognate antigens are unknown. TCRdb processed the 5' RACE reads anew with MiXCR; each CDR3 protein has one entry. The sample has about 330,000 distinct CDR3 sequences, around 7.6% seen once. What was sequenced was blood, either unsorted or a sorted T cell fraction (not recorded which). The source of these receptors is a male donor with ankylosing spondylitis.

V and J are TRBV30 and TRBJ1-1; tentative D call: TRBD1 (6 bases). CDR3 size: 13 residues. V was pared by 1 base and J by 2 bases, with 8 bases between. The germline V gene encodes CDR1 GTSNPN and CDR2 SVGIG (reference sequence). CDR3 DNA sequence: TGTGCCTGGAGTGCGGACAGTAACACTGAAGCTTTCTTT. Encoded protein: CAWSADSNTEAFF.

This clonotype showed up just a few times. The V and J genes are TRBV6-2 or TRBV6-3 and TRBJ2-3; 7 nucleotides match TRBD2. Germline V gene lookup returns CDR1 MNHEY and CDR2 SVGEGT. V trimming: 7 bases; J trimming: 6 bases; junction bases outside the gene matches: 13. This CDR3 contains 15 residues. In nucleotides, the CDR3 is TGTGCCAGCACGGAGGGAGCGGGACCCCCCGATACGCAGTATTTT. Translating gives CASTEGAGPPDTQYF.

The rearrangement uses TRBV4-1 and TRBJ2-1; 9 positions match TRBD2. CDR1 MGHRA and CDR2 YSYEKL come from the germline V gene. The CDR3 is made up of 15 amino acids. Trimming at V came to 1 base and at J to 9 bases, leaving 7 bases not matched to a gene. CDR3 residues: CASSQAGSGSREQFF. Written as DNA, the CDR3 is TGCGCCAGCAGCCAAGCGGGTAGCGGGAGCCGTGAGCAGTTCTTC.

This clonotype was seen only a few times. The CDR3 coding sequence is TGTGCCAGCAGTCCCCTGCGGGCCACCTACAATGAGCAGTTCTTC. Translated: CASSPLRATYNEQFF. The chain is built from TRBV2 and TRBJ2-1, with D maybe TRBD2 (5 bases). This CDR3 contains 15 residues. V was shortened by 5 bases and J by 2 bases, with 13 bases between the two germline ends. Per germline, CDR1 SNHLY and CDR2 FYNNEI. The variable domain in full, completed from reference TRBV2 and TRBJ2-1, reads EPEVTQTPSHQVTQMGQEVILRCVPISNHLYFYWYRQILGQKVEFLVSFYNNEISEKSEIFDDQFSVERPDGSNFTLKIRSTKLEDSAMYFCASSPLRATYNEQFFGPGTRLTVL.

The chain uses TRBV11-1 and TRBJ2-1; TRBD2 aligns across 9 bases. The CDR3 contains 16 residues. In germline, CDR1 is SGHAT, CDR2 FQDESV (reference sequence). The V segment lost 4 bases and the J segment 1 base; nucleotides outside the gene matches: 5. The CDR3 reads CASSSGAGGSYNEQFF. CDR3 coding DNA: TGTGCCAGCAGCTCCGGGGCGGGAGGGTCCTACAATGAGCAGTTCTTC. Full variable domain (rest looked up from reference TRBV11-1 and TRBJ2-1): EAEVAQSPRYKITEKSQAVAFWCDPISGHATLYWYRQILGQGPELLVQFQDESVVDDSQLPKDRFSAERLKGVDSTLKIQPAELGDSAMYLCASSSGAGGSYNEQFFGPGTRLTVL.

The J gene is TRBJ1-1, the V gene TRBV12-3 or TRBV12-4, with TRBD1 matching 7 bases. The CDR3 is 15 amino acids. V lost 6 bases and J lost 2; bases outside the gene matches: 9. The CDR3 sequence is CASSQRRTGNTEAFF. CDR3 coding DNA: TGTGCCAGCAGCCAGAGGAGGACAGGAAACACTGAAGCTTTCTTT.

This clonotype occurred a few times. V usage is TRBV4-1 and J usage is TRBJ2-3; 7 positions agree with TRBD2. The junction had 7 bases not matched to a gene; V was cut back by 0 bases and J by 4 bases. The CDR3 runs to 16 residues. Germline V gene lookup returns CDR1 MGHRA and CDR2 YSYEKL. This CDR3 is CASSQEVGGLPDTQYF. CDR3 nucleotide sequence: TGCGCCAGCAGCCAAGAGGTCGGGGGGTTGCCAGATACGCAGTATTTT.

The V gene is TRBV4-2, the J gene TRBJ1-1; no clear D gene. The germline V and J ends were trimmed by 1 base and 12 bases, with 6 bases remaining between them. This CDR3 region has 10 residues. CDR1 and CDR2 from the germline V gene are LGHNA and YNFKEQ. CDR3 loop: CASSQVATFF. DNA of the CDR3: TGTGCCAGCAGCCAAGTAGCGACTTTCTTT.

There are many counts of this clonotype. This chain joins TRBV7-2 and TRBJ1-5, with D maybe TRBD1 (5 bases). The length of the CDR3 is 14 residues. V was trimmed by 5 bases and J by 4 bases, leaving 12 bases between them. Germline CDR1 and CDR2: SGHTA and FQGNSA. The CDR3: CASSQGGANQPQHF. DNA for the CDR3: TGTGCCAGCAGCCAGGGAGGGGCAAATCAGCCCCAGCATTTT. Together with reference TRBV7-2 and TRBJ1-5, the CDR3 gives the full variable domain: GAGVSQSPSNKVTEKGKDVELRCDPISGHTALYWYRQSLGQGLEFLIYFQGNSAPDKSGLPSDRFSAERTGGSVSTLTIQRTQQEDSAVYLCASSQGGANQPQHFGDGTRLSIL.

The V gene is TRBV6-4, the J gene TRBJ2-1; 9 bases fit TRBD2. Germline trimming cut 5 bases from V and 7 bases from J; bases unmatched to any gene: 6. Germline V gene lookup returns CDR1 MRHNA and CDR2 SNTAGT. There are 14 residues in the CDR3. The DNA of the CDR3 is TGTGCCAGCAGTTCGGGGACTAGCTCAAATGAGCAGTTCTTC. The encoded protein is CASSSGTSSNEQFF.

The sample holds a few counts of this clonotype. The V gene is TRBV6-2 or TRBV6-3, the J gene TRBJ2-1, with no clear D. This CDR3 contains 18 residues. V shed 0 bases and J shed 0 bases, with 15 bases lying between them. Germline V gene lookup returns CDR1 MNHEY and CDR2 SVGEGT. CDR3 nucleotides: TGTGCCAGCAGTTACTCGAAAGGGCGGTCCAGCTCCTACAATGAGCAGTTCTTC. Encoded protein: CASSYSKGRSSSYNEQFF.

V and J are TRBV3-1 and TRBJ1-1; D is ambiguous. The CDR3 totals 12 residues. The V gene lost 1 base and the J gene lost 9 bases, with 9 bases spanning the gap. CDR1 is LGHDT, CDR2 YNNKEL, per germline (reference sequence). CDR3 nucleotides: TGTGCCAGCAGCCAAGCGGCCTCAAAAGCTTTCTTT. Protein product: CASSQAASKAFF.

This clonotype was observed a few times. This chain joins TRBV18 and TRBJ2-5; D uncertain. The germline V gene encodes CDR1 KGHSH and CDR2 LQKENI. V was pared by 3 bases and J by 5 bases, with 10 bases between. The CDR3 runs 13 residues. This CDR3 reads CASSPTERETQYF. CDR3 coding DNA: TGTGCCAGCTCACCCACCGAACGGGAGACCCAGTACTTC.

This clonotype was seen more than once but under ten times. V usage is TRBV5-5 and J usage is TRBJ2-1, with D unclear. This CDR3 region has 16 residues. CDR1 SGHKS and CDR2 YYEKEE come from the germline V gene (reference sequence). V lost 3 bases and J lost 7, with 20 bases in between. For the CDR3, the DNA is TGTGCCAGCAGCTCCTCCCCCACTTTCCTGTGGAATGAGCAGTTCTTC. Its translation is CASSSSPTFLWNEQFF.

The chain couples TRBV2 to TRBJ2-1; either TRBD1 or TRBD2 may fit D (5 bases each). V was shortened by 4 bases and J by 2 bases, with 12 bases between the two germline ends. The CDR3 has 15 amino acids. CDR1 is SNHLY and CDR2 is FYNNEI in the germline V gene. The DNA for the CDR3 is TGTGCCAGCAGTGGGGGGAGTTCTCCCTACAATGAGCAGTTCTTC. It yields the protein CASSGGSSPYNEQFF.

This clonotype was observed many times. The chain recombines TRBV12-3 or TRBV12-4 with TRBJ1-2; D not resolved. V lost 4 bases, J lost 4 bases, and 13 bases lay in between. The CDR3 is 14 amino acids. In DNA, the CDR3 is TGTGCCAGCAGTTCCGACTTGCGGGGCTATGGCTACACCTTC. It translates to CASSSDLRGYGYTF.

V usage is TRBV5-6 and J usage is TRBJ1-1; D might be TRBD1 (5 bases). There are 15 residues in the CDR3. In germline, CDR1 is SGHDT, CDR2 YYEEEE. The V end was cut by 0 bases, the J end by 0 bases, with 9 bases between. CDR3 in DNA: TGTGCCAGCAGCTTGGAGGCAGGGATGAACACTGAAGCTTTCTTT. Protein product: CASSLEAGMNTEAFF.

In its sample, this clonotype was seen a few times. The genes are TRBV9 and TRBJ2-7; D is tentatively TRBD1 or TRBD2 (7 bases each). V was clipped by 7 bases and J by 2 bases, with 16 bases between them. The CDR3 consists of 14 residues. Per germline, CDR1 SGDLS and CDR2 YYNGEE. CDR3 residues: CASGEGTDTYEQYF. The CDR3 nucleotides are TGTGCCAGCGGGGAGGGGACAGATACCTACGAGCAGTACTTC.

At least ten counts were recorded for this clonotype. The J gene is TRBJ2-1, the V gene TRBV15, with D unclear. This CDR3 has 16 residues. Per germline, CDR1 LNHNV and CDR2 YYDKDF (reference sequence). Trimming shortened V by 9 bases and J by 4 bases, and 22 bases separated the two germline ends. This chain's CDR3 is CATPQNRRPGYNEQFF. The CDR3 DNA reads as TGTGCCACGCCCCAAAATCGAAGACCCGGGTACAATGAGCAGTTCTTC. The full variable domain, rest sourced from reference TRBV15 and TRBJ2-1, is DAMVIQNPRYQVTQFGKPVTLSCSQTLNHNVMYWYQQKSSQAPKLLFHYYDKDFNNEADTPDNFQSRRPNTSFCFLDIRSPGLGDTAMYLCATPQNRRPGYNEQFFGPGTRLTVL.

This clonotype was counted at least ten times. The V gene is TRBV7-9, the J gene TRBJ2-7; tentatively, D is TRBD1 (6 bases). The CDR3 is made up of 14 amino acids. CDR1 is SEHNR, CDR2 FQNEAQ, per germline (reference sequence). The V end was cut by 2 bases, the J end by 3 bases, with 11 bases between. CDR3 sequence: CASSLSGQIYEQYF. CDR3 bases: TGTGCCAGCAGCTTAAGCGGACAGATCTACGAGCAGTACTTC.

The sample holds a few counts of this clonotype. The genes are TRBV11-1 and TRBJ1-1; D is unclear. The germline CDR1 and CDR2 sequences are SGHAT and FQDESV (reference sequence). V lost 3 bases and J 0 bases, leaving 26 bases between the germline ends. This CDR3 contains 20 residues. The CDR3 nucleotides read TGTGCCAGCAGCTTTACCCCGAACTATCTGAAGCCTGGCCTGAACACTGAAGCTTTCTTT. The encoded protein is CASSFTPNYLKPGLNTEAFF.

This clonotype was observed a handful of times. This chain uses TRBV18 with TRBJ2-1; D is possibly TRBD1 or TRBD2 (5 bases each). The V gene lost 3 bases and the J gene lost 7 bases, with 13 bases spanning the gap. CDR1 and CDR2 (germline): KGHSH, LQKENI. The CDR3 runs to 14 residues. CDR3: CASSPIRGRNEQFF. The CDR3 DNA reads as TGTGCCAGCTCACCGATTCGGGGACGGAATGAGCAGTTCTTC.

In this sample, this clonotype turned up a few times. The chain employs TRBV20-1 and TRBJ2-1; 12 bases map to TRBD2. Germline trimming cut 6 bases from V and 5 bases from J; bases unmatched to any gene: 8. Germline assignment: CDR1 DFQATT and CDR2 SNEGSKA (reference sequence). The CDR3 contains 15 residues. The CDR3 loop reads CSAGTGLAGHNEQFF. CDR3 DNA sequence: TGCAGTGCAGGGACGGGACTAGCGGGCCACAATGAGCAGTTCTTC.

This clonotype has at least ten counts. V and J are TRBV7-9 and TRBJ2-7; possibly TRBD1 for D (6 bases). The CDR3 has 15 residues. In germline, CDR1 is SEHNR, CDR2 FQNEAQ (reference sequence). V was trimmed by 0 bases and J by 1 base, leaving 10 bases between them. Here the CDR3 reads CASSLALTGSYEQYF. The CDR3 DNA reads as TGTGCCAGCAGCTTAGCCCTTACAGGGTCCTACGAGCAGTACTTC.

This clonotype was detected many times. This sequence joins TRBV29-1 and TRBJ2-4, with D possibly being TRBD2 (5 bases). V was shortened by 4 bases and J by 6 bases, with 22 bases between the two germline ends. This CDR3 contains 16 residues. The germline V gene has CDR1 SQVTM and CDR2 ANQGSEA. In DNA, the CDR3 is TGCAGCGTTGGAGGGTTAGATAGCGCGCCGGGAAACATTCAGTACTTC. Protein product: CSVGGLDSAPGNIQYF.

This chain joins TRBV6-2 or TRBV6-3 and TRBJ2-1, with TRBD2 matching over 7 bases. With V trimmed by 5 bases and J by 3 bases, 1 base remained unmatched. The germline gives CDR1 MNHEY, CDR2 SVGEGT. The CDR3 extends over 13 amino acids. The CDR3 loop reads CASSASGYNEQFF. The CDR3 bases are TGTGCCAGCAGTGCTAGCGGCTACAATGAGCAGTTCTTC.

This clonotype has a handful of counts. The V gene is TRBV7-8, the J gene TRBJ2-7; 7 nucleotides agree with TRBD2. This CDR3 is 19 amino acids long. Germline CDR1 is SGHVS and CDR2 is FQNEAQ. V gave up 1 base and J gave up 9 bases; unmatched junction bases: 24. Here the CDR3 reads CASSLVRTLSSGKRSGQYF. As DNA, the CDR3 is TGTGCCAGCAGCTTAGTACGAACCCTATCCAGCGGGAAAAGGAGCGGGCAGTACTTC.

This rearrangement joins TRBV6-2 or TRBV6-3 to TRBJ2-3, with TRBD2 as a possible D gene (5 bases). The CDR3 is 15 amino acids. Trimming left V 11 bases short and J 4 bases short, with 22 bases between. The germline V gene has CDR1 MNHEY and CDR2 SVGEGT. CDR3 sequence (DNA): TGTGCCGCCATCAGTCAAGGGAGCCCCCCAGATACGCAGTATTTT. It translates to CAAISQGSPPDTQYF.

Ten or more counts support this clonotype. This chain joins TRBV12-3 or TRBV12-4 and TRBJ2-2; TRBD2 matches 9 bases. The CDR3 totals 18 residues. J lost 2 bases, V lost 2 bases, and 9 bases had no gene match. CDR3 sequence: CASSLWYISGRNTGELFF. DNA of the CDR3: TGTGCCAGCAGTTTATGGTACATTAGCGGGAGAAACACCGGGGAGCTGTTTTTT.

This clonotype appeared a few times. V usage is TRBV5-1 and J usage is TRBJ1-5; D not certain. Trimming cost V 1 base and J 5 bases, with 13 bases left between them. The CDR3 is made up of 15 amino acids. Per germline, CDR1 SGHRS and CDR2 YFSETQ. This CDR3 reads CASSLSAGRDQPQHF. The DNA of the CDR3 is TGCGCCAGCAGCTTGTCGGCAGGCCGAGATCAGCCCCAGCATTTT. Variable domain in full (rest from reference TRBV5-1 and TRBJ1-5): KAGVTQTPRYLIKTRGQQVTLSCSPISGHRSVSWYQQTPGQGLQFLFEYFSETQRNKGNFPGRFSGRQFSNSRSEMNVSTLELGDSALYLCASSLSAGRDQPQHFGDGTRLSIL.